The 17 T cell receptor beta chains reported below all come from one sample, sequenced in a study of T cell responses to AZD1222 COVID-19 vaccine. Measured with immunoSEQ multiplex PCR; TCRdb has only the in-frame clones, and not every one. The sample lists about 95,000 clones; 85% to 90% were seen once. Sequencing was performed on peripheral blood, taken on day 0 of AZD1222 vaccination. The source is an adult in good health.

The V call is TRBV2, the J call TRBJ1-5; possibly TRBD1 for D (5 bases). Between the trimmed V and J ends, which lost 7 bases and 16 bases, there was a span of 17 bases. In germline, CDR1 is SNHLY, CDR2 FYNNEI. This CDR3 spans 11 amino acids. The CDR3 DNA follows: TGTGCCAGCAAATACGACAGTGCCCTACATTTT. This translates into CASKYDSALHF. The full variable domain, its missing parts supplied by reference TRBV2 and TRBJ1-5, is EPEVTQTPSHQVTQMGQEVILRCVPISNHLYFYWYRQILGQKVEFLVSFYNNEISEKSEIFDDQFSVERPDGSNFTLKIRSTKLEDSAMYFCASKYDSALHFGDGTRLSIL.

This clone was observed a single time. V gene TRBV2 combines with J gene TRBJ1-1; tentative D call: TRBD1 (6 bases). Per germline, CDR1 SNHLY and CDR2 FYNNEI. This CDR3 has 15 amino acids. V was cut by 5 bases and J by 2 bases, with 15 bases left in between. This chain's CDR3 is CASSQLGGGNTEAFF. The CDR3 bases are TGTGCCAGCAGTCAATTGGGAGGGGGTAACACTGAAGCTTTCTTT.

V is TRBV27 and J is TRBJ1-4; 8 nucleotides align to TRBD1. Germline values: CDR1 MNHEY, CDR2 SMNVEV (reference sequence). The trim removed 5 bases at V and 3 bases at J, leaving 5 bases unmatched. The CDR3 has 15 amino acids. Here the CDR3 reads CASSPWTGSNEKLFF. The DNA of the CDR3 is TGTGCCAGCAGTCCCTGGACAGGGTCTAATGAAAAACTGTTTTTT. Variable domain in full (rest from reference TRBV27 and TRBJ1-4): EAQVTQNPRYLITVTGKKLTVTCSQNMNHEYMSWYRQDPGLGLRQIYYSMNVEVTDKGDVPEGYKVSRKEKRNFPLILESPSPNQTSLYFCASSPWTGSNEKLFFGSGTQLSVL.

The chain links TRBV5-4 to TRBJ2-1; weak D call: TRBD2 (5 bases). The germline gives CDR1 SGHNT, CDR2 YYREEE (reference sequence). CDR3 length: 13 residues. V lost 4 bases and J 7 bases, leaving 12 bases between the germline ends. The CDR3, as DNA: TGTGCCAGCAGCGCGGACTGGCTAAATGAGCAGTTCTTC. It yields the protein CASSADWLNEQFF.

The chain employs TRBV9 and TRBJ1-6; TRBD1 is a possible D gene (6 bases). The CDR3 is 15 residues long. The V end lost 3 bases, the J end lost 10 bases, and 17 bases lay between the germline ends. Germline V CDR1 and CDR2: SGDLS, YYNGEE. The CDR3 DNA reads as TGTGCCAGCAGCGCAGAAGACAGGTTCGTGTCACCCCTCCACTTT. This encodes CASSAEDRFVSPLHF.

This sequence joins TRBV12-5 and TRBJ1-2; the match to TRBD1 covers 8 bases. Trimming removed 4 bases from V and 5 bases from J; junction bases left unmatched: 9. Germline V gives CDR1 LGHNT, CDR2 FRNRAP. The length of the CDR3 is 15 residues. The CDR3 DNA sequence: TGTGCTAGTGGTTGGGTTCCGGGACAGGCATATGGCTACACCTTC. Translation gives CASGWVPGQAYGYTF.

In regard to this clone: This same CDR3 is encoded by further DNA sequences in the sample. This chain uses TRBV19 with TRBJ2-1, with 7 bases identical to TRBD1. There are 12 residues in the CDR3. From germline, CDR1 is LNHDA and CDR2 SQIVND (reference sequence). The ends lost 3 bases at V and 8 bases at J; junction bases unmatched: 1. In DNA form, the CDR3 reads TGTGCCAGTAGTATCGACAGGGATGAGCAGTTCTTC. Protein product: CASSIDRDEQFF.

V is TRBV18 and J is TRBJ1-5; tentative D call: TRBD1 (6 bases). This CDR3 spans 15 amino acids. Germline CDR1 and CDR2: KGHSH and LQKENI. Trimming pared 6 bases from V and 0 bases from J, leaving 12 bases between. The CDR3 sequence: CASSNLRGSNQPQHF. CDR3 nucleotides: TGTGCCAGCTCTAACCTCAGGGGTAGCAATCAGCCCCAGCATTTT.

This clone was seen a single time. V is TRBV2 and J is TRBJ1-2; D not resolved. Trimming cost V 7 bases and J 11 bases, with 17 bases left between them. The CDR3 spans 12 residues. Germline-derived CDR1 and CDR2 are SNHLY and FYNNEI. The CDR3 reads CASNTIRPRYTF. For the CDR3, the DNA is TGTGCCAGCAACACGATACGCCCTCGATACACCTTC.

This clone was found once. The V gene is TRBV20-1, the J gene TRBJ2-1; no clear D. This CDR3 is built from 10 residues. Germline lookup yields CDR1 DFQATT and CDR2 SNEGSKA (reference sequence). V was cut by 5 bases and J by 9 bases, with 8 bases left in between. The CDR3 DNA sequence: TGCAGTGCTCCCGACGGTGAGCAGTTCTTC. Its translation is CSAPDGEQFF.

With regard to this clone: At the DNA level, this CDR3 is encoded by other sequences in the same sample as well. The chain has TRBV7-9 and TRBJ1-1, with D hard to call. The CDR3 contains 13 residues. Germline V lookup: CDR1 SEHNR, CDR2 FQNEAQ (reference sequence). Deletions cut 1 base from V and 1 base from J, with 4 bases between. CDR3 DNA: TGTGCCAGCAGCTTAGAGGGGAACACTGAAGCTTTCTTT. This codes for CASSLEGNTEAFF.

The chain uses TRBV19 and TRBJ2-1; 8 positions match TRBD1. Germline V gene sequence: CDR1 LNHDA, CDR2 SQIVND (reference sequence). Losses at the gene ends were 5 bases for V and 10 bases for J; bases not matched to a gene: 16. The CDR3 is made up of 16 amino acids. Here the CDR3 reads CASSPAPGQGVAEQFF. The CDR3 DNA reads as TGTGCCAGTAGTCCCGCTCCCGGACAGGGTGTAGCAGAGCAGTTCTTC.

The chain joins TRBV19 to TRBJ1-6, with D possibly TRBD1 on 6 matching bases. The CDR3 has 15 amino acids. Deletions cut 7 bases from V and 11 bases from J, with 21 bases between. Germline values: CDR1 LNHDA, CDR2 SQIVND (reference sequence). The CDR3 nucleotides read TGTGCCAGTACTAGCGGGACAATCAAAGTCGCACCCCTCCACTTT. It codes for CASTSGTIKVAPLHF.

This chain uses TRBV10-1 with TRBJ2-6; D ambiguous. V shed 0 bases and J shed 2 bases, with 8 bases lying between them. This CDR3 comprises 16 residues. Germline V CDR1 and CDR2: WNHNN, SYGVQD (reference sequence). CDR3 bases: TGCGCCAGCAGTGAGTCGGTGGAAACTGGGGCCAACGTCCTGACTTTC. It is translated as CASSESVETGANVLTF.

V gene TRBV18 combines with J gene TRBJ2-7, with 8 positions matching TRBD1. The V gene end was trimmed by 3 bases and the J gene end by 2 bases; junction bases not matched to a gene: 6. The CDR3 length is 15 residues. The V gene's germline CDR1 is KGHSH and CDR2 LQKENI. The CDR3 DNA follows: TGTGCCAGCTCACCGACAGGGGTACCACCCTACGAGCAGTACTTC. Translation: CASSPTGVPPYEQYF.

CDR3 region: CASSPGQGGAGANVLTF. CDR3 DNA sequence: TGCGCCAGCAGCCCGGGACAGGGTGGGGCTGGGGCCAACGTCCTGACTTTC. V usage is TRBV4-3 and J usage is TRBJ2-6; 9 nucleotides line up with TRBD1. After removal of 4 bases from V and 2 bases from J, the junction contained 6 bases not matched to a gene. In germline, CDR1 is LGHNA, CDR2 YSLEER. The CDR3 spans 17 residues.

The J gene is TRBJ1-1, the V gene TRBV11-2, with D possibly matching TRBD1 (5 bases). The germline CDR1 and CDR2 sequences are SGHAT and FQNNGV. Trimming cost V 5 bases and J 1 base, with 14 bases left between them. The CDR3 is 15 amino acids. CDR3 DNA sequence: TGTGCCAGCAGCCGGTCGTCCCAGGGGAACACTGAAGCTTTCTTT. Translating gives CASSRSSQGNTEAFF.